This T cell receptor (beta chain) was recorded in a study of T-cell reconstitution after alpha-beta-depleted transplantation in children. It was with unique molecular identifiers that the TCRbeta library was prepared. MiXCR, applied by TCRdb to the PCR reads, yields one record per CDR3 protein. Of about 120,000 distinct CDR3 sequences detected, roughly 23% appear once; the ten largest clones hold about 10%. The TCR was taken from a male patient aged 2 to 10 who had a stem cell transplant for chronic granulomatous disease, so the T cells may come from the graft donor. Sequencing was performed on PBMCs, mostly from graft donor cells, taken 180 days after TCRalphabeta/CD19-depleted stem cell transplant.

Here the CDR3 reads CAISDRGILDYEQYF. Written as DNA, the CDR3 is TGTGCCATCAGTGATCGGGGGATATTGGACTACGAGCAGTACTTC. V usage is TRBV10-3 and J usage is TRBJ2-7; possibly TRBD2 for D (6 bases). Deletions cut 3 bases from V and 3 bases from J, with 15 bases between. CDR3 length equals 15 residues. CDR1 is ENHRY and CDR2 is SYGVKD in the germline V gene.